Here is one T cell receptor (beta chain) with its context. The sample originates from a study of blood T cell repertoires in COVID-19. CDR3 length: 16 residues. CDR1 and CDR2 from the germline V gene are SGHRS and YFSETQ. Trimming took 0 bases from V and 1 from J; bases not matched to a gene: 0. Original data processing: Counts of nucleated cells, estimated from reference gene primer amplification, were obtained. Sequenced by immunoSEQ multiplex PCR; TCRdb stores in-frame clones only, minus some. That table gives V, J and clone size, and the DNA gave D and trimming. The data hold over 120,000 clones, with 78% observed a single time.

The rearrangement uses TRBV5-1 and TRBJ2-2; 10 bases match TRBD2. The source material was peripheral blood. The source of this sequence is an older woman with acute or convalescent COVID-19. DNA of the CDR3: TGCGCCAGCAGCTTGGGGACTAGCGGGAACACCGGGGAGCTGTTTTTT. It translates to CASSLGTSGNTGELFF.